This TCR beta chain was profiled in a study of pediatric ulcerative colitis. Broader study findings: No controls had the two rectal clonotypes shared by ulcerative colitis patients. Acute severe colitis showed lower rectal diversity from clonal expansions.

Remarks on this clone: Its antigen is as yet unknown.

Rectal tissue came from one to two pinch biopsies taken at colonoscopy. CDR1 is SNHLY, CDR2 FYNNEI, per germline. The CDR3 runs 15 residues. The V end was cut by 7 bases, the J end by 6 bases, with 18 bases between. Each sample received Survey-level depth of up to 500,000 reads. The assay was immunoSEQ multiplex PCR, and TCRdb's table has in-frame clones only and misses some. Of 30,000 to 40,000 clones listed, about 81% were seen once; the top ten hold 0.85% to 1.3%. This rearrangement joins TRBV2 to TRBJ2-2, with D perhaps TRBD1 (6 bases). Material: gut tissue. This TCR was recovered from a boy aged 10-17 years with mild ulcerative colitis. CDR3 DNA: TGTGCCAGCAATTTGGCAGGGGATAACTCCGGGGAGCTGTTTTTT. Its protein is CASNLAGDNSGELFF.